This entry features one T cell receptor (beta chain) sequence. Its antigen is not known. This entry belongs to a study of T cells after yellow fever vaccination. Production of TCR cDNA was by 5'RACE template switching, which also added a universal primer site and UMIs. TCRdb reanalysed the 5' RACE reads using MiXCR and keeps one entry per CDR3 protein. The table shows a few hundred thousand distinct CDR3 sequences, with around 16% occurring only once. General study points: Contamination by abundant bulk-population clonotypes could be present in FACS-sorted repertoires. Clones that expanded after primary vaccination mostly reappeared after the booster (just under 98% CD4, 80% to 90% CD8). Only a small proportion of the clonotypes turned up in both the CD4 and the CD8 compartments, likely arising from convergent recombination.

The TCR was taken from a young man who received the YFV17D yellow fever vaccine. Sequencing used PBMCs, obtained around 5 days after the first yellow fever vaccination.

The CDR3 region is CASSLPRANTQYF. DNA for the CDR3: TGTGCCAGCAGCTTACCCAGGGCAAATACGCAGTATTTT. The rearrangement joins TRBV13 to TRBJ2-3; TRBD1 might be the D (5 bases). The germline V gene has CDR1 PRHDT and CDR2 FYEKMQ (reference sequence). V shed 2 bases and J shed 7 bases, with 10 bases lying between them. The CDR3 runs 13 residues.